The clone carrying this T cell receptor beta chain turned up a few times. In addition to blood RNA drawn from unsorted whole blood, germline DNA was extracted. V was cut by 2 bases and J by 4 bases, with 8 bases left in between. Germline assignment: CDR1 GTSNPN and CDR2 SVGIG (reference sequence). CDR3 size: 13 residues. The data were obtained in a study of tumor-infiltrating lymphocytes in primary liver carcinoma. TCR beta cDNA was prepared out of approximately 500 ng total RNA by means of a constant-region primer. Libraries of TCR beta came from three nested multiplex PCR rounds with slightly modified ARM-PCR. Amplification in the first two PCR rounds was performed using TRBV1-TRBV30 forward primers and a C-beta reverse primer for roughly 10 cycles each. MiXCR, run by TCRdb on the multiplex PCR reads, gives a single entry per CDR3 protein. The sample includes 300,000 to 350,000 distinct CDR3 sequences, about 65% of them seen just once.

The chain uses TRBV30 and TRBJ2-2; TRBD1 is a possible D gene (5 bases). The specimen was peripheral blood. This clonotype was sampled from a man in his forties or fifties with primary liver carcinoma and hepatitis B virus infection. The CDR3, as DNA: TGTGCCTGGAGTTCAGGGCGCACCGGGGAGCTGTTTTTT. Translation: CAWSSGRTGELFF.